Included here is one T cell receptor beta chain sequence, with context. Its matching antigen is unknown. This specimen comes from a study of regulatory T cells in long-lasting Graves disease. The time point: persistent/refractory GD, antithyroid drugs over 5 years with positive TRAb. There was RNA extracted from PBMCs, and the TCR library was made from it. The guidelines of the American Thyroid Association were the basis for diagnosing Graves' disease. The CDR3 is 14 residues long. Deletions cut 1 base from V and 9 bases from J, with 13 bases between. Germline V gene lookup returns CDR1 SGHTA and CDR2 FQGNSA. General study points: Persistent patients shared more public clonotypes (around 2,500) than new patients (just under 1,000). It was possible that the small sample size reduced accuracy. Persistent-disease Graves' patients showed less TCR diversity than new cases.

Researchers made TCR beta libraries by using iRepertoire HTBI primers and running Arm-PCR on CDR3 regions. TCRdb analysed the multiplex PCR reads with MiXCR anew, one entry per CDR3 protein. Here the sample spans hundreds of thousands of distinct CDR3 sequences, around 21% being singletons. The sequence was collected from a female donor with Graves disease. The V and J genes are TRBV7-2 and TRBJ2-1; maybe TRBD2 (6 bases). The sample in question was peripheral blood mononuclear cells (PBMCs), obtained when the disease was refractory, from a patient treated with antithyroid drugs. This CDR3 is CASSLVQGLSEQFF. The CDR3 bases are TGTGCCAGCAGCTTAGTGCAGGGACTGTCTGAGCAGTTCTTC.